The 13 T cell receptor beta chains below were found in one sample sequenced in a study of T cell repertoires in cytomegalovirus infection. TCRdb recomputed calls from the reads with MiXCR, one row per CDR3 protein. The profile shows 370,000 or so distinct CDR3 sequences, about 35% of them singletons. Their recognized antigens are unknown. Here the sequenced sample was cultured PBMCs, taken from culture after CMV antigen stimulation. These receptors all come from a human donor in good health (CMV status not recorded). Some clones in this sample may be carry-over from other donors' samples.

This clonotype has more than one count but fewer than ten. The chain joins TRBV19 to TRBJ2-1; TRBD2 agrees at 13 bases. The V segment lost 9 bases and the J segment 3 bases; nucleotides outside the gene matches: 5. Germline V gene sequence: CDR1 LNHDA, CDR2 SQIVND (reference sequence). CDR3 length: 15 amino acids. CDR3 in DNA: TGTGCCAGCAGGACTAGCGGGAGCTTCTACAATGAGCAGTTCTTC. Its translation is CASRTSGSFYNEQFF.

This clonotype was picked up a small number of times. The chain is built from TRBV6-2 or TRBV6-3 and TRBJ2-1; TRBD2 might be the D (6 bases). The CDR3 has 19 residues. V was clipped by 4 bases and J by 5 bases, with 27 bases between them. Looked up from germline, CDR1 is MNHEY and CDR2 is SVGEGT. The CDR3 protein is CASSLLGLATELPHNEQFF. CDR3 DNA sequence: TGTGCCAGCAGTTTACTAGGGCTAGCGACCGAGCTGCCCCACAATGAGCAGTTCTTC.

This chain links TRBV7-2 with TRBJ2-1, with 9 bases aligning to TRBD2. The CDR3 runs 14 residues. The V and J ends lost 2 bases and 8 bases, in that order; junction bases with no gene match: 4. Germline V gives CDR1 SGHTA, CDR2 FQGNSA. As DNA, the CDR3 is TGTGCCAGCAGCTTAATAGCGGGAGCGGATGAGCAGTTCTTC. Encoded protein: CASSLIAGADEQFF.

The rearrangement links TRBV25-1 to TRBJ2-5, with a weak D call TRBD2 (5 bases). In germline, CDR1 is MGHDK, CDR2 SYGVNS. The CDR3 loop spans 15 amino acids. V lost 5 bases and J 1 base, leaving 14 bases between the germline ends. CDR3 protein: CASSNFGGPQETQYF. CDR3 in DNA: TGTGCCAGCAGTAATTTCGGCGGGCCCCAAGAGACCCAGTACTTC.

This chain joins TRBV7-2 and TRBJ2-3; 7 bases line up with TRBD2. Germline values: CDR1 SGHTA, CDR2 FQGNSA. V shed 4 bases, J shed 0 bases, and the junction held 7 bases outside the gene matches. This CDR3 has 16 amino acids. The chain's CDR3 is CASSSDSGSSTDTQYF. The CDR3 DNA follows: TGTGCCAGCAGCTCAGATAGCGGGTCTAGCACAGATACGCAGTATTTT.

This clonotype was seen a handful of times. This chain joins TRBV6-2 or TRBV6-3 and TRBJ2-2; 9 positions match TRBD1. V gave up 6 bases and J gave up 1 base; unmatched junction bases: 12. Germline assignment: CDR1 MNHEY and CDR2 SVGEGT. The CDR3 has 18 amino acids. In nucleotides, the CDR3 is TGTGCCAGCAGCCCACAGGGGGCCCTGGGAAGGAACACCGGGGAGCTGTTTTTT. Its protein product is CASSPQGALGRNTGELFF.

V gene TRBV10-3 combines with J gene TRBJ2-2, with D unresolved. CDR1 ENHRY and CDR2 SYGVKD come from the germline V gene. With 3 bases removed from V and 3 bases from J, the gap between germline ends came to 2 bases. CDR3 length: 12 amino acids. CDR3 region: CAISDYTGELFF. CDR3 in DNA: TGTGCCATCAGTGATTACACCGGGGAGCTGTTTTTT.

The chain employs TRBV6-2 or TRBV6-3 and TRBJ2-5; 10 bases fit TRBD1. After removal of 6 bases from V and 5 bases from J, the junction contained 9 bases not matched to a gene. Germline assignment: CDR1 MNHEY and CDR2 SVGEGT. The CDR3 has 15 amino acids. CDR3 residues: CASSSPDRGTETQYF. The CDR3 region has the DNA TGTGCCAGCAGCTCGCCGGACAGGGGGACGGAGACCCAGTACTTC.

Here the CDR3 reads CASSLAGALSTDTQYF. The CDR3 coding sequence is TGTGCCAGCAGTTTAGCCGGGGCCCTCAGCACAGATACGCAGTATTTT. The chain joins TRBV12-3 or TRBV12-4 to TRBJ2-3; perhaps D is TRBD1 or TRBD2 (5 bases each). The CDR3 consists of 16 residues. V was pared by 0 bases and J by 0 bases, with 10 bases between.

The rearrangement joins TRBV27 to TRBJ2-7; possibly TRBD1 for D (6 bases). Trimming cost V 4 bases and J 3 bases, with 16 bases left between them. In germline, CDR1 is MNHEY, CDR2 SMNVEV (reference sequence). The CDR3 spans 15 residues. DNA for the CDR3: TGTGCCAGCAGTTCCCGACAGGAAGGACGCTACGAGCAGTACTTC. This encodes CASSSRQEGRYEQYF.

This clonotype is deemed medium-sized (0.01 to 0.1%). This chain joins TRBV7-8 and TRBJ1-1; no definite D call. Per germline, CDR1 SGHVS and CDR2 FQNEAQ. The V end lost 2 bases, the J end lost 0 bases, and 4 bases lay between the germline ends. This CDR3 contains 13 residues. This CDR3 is CASSLLVNTEAFF. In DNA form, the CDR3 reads TGTGCCAGCAGCTTATTGGTGAACACTGAAGCTTTCTTT.

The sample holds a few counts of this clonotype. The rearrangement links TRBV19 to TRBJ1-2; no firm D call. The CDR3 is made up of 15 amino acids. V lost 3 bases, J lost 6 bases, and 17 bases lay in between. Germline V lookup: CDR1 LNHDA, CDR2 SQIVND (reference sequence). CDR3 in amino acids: CASSIIGRETNGYTF. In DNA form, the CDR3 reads TGTGCCAGTAGTATCATCGGGAGAGAGACGAATGGCTACACCTTC.

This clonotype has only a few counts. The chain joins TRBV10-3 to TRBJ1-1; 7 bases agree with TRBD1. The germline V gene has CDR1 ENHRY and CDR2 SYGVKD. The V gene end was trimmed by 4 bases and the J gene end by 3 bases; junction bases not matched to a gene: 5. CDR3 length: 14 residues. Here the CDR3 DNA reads TGTGCCATCAGTGCCACAGGGGATTACACTGAAGCTTTCTTT. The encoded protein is CAISATGDYTEAFF.